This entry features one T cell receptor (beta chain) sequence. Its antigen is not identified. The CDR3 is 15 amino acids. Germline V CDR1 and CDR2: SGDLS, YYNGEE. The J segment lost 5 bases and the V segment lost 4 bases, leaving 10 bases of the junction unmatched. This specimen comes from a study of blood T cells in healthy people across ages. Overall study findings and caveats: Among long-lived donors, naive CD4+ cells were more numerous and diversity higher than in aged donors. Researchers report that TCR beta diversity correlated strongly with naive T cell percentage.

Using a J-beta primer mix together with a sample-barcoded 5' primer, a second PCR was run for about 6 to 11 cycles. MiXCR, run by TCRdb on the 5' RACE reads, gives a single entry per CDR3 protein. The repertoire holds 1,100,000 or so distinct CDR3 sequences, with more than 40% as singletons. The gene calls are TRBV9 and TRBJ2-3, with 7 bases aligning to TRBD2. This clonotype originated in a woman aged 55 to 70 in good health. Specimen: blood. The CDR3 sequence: CASSPTGRDIDTQYF. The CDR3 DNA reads TGTGCCAGCAGCCCCACGGGGAGGGATATAGATACGCAGTATTTT. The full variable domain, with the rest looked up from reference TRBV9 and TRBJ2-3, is DSGVTQTPKHLITATGQRVTLRCSPRSGDLSVYWYQQSLDQGLQFLIQYYNGEERAKGNILERFSAQQFPDLHSELNLSSLELGDSALYFCASSPTGRDIDTQYFGPGTRLTVL.